The following is a T cell receptor (beta chain) sequence with its context. Antigen specificity is unknown. The record originates from a study of beta chain features in type 1 diabetes. Unmatched junction bases numbered 12, after V lost 11 bases and J lost 7 bases. This CDR3 comprises 14 residues. Germline loops: CDR1 SGHTA, CDR2 FQGNSA. Study observations and caveats: Moderately but significantly shorter TCRB CDR3s were found in Type 1 diabetes patients in all four CD4+ subsets.

cDNA synthesis used the whole RNA isolate, giving expressed TCRB sequences. The assay was immunoSEQ multiplex PCR, and TCRdb's table has in-frame clones only and misses some. The table lists some 240,000 clones, 16% of them singletons. The sequence came from a man in his thirties or forties with type 1 diabetes. The source material was naive CD4+ T cells from blood. The J gene is TRBJ2-5, the V gene TRBV7-2; 11 positions match TRBD1. The CDR3 loop reads CASTAGQGAWTQYF. In DNA, the CDR3 is TGTGCCTCCACAGCAGGACAGGGGGCATGGACCCAGTACTTC.